The 29 T cell receptor beta chains below come from one sample, sequenced in a study of cytomegalovirus exposure and HLA in healthy donors. It was with 60 Vbeta and 13 Jbeta primers that the PCR ran. Data came from immunoSEQ multiplex PCR; TCRdb stores just in-frame clones and leaves some out. The sample gives about 130,000 clones, around four fifths of which show up once; over 1% is in the top ten. The sequencing sample was made of PBMCs. The receptors derive from a boy younger than 18 in good health and CMV-seronegative.

This chain connects TRBV15 to TRBJ2-4, with D unclear. Germline CDR1 is LNHNV and CDR2 is YYDKDF (reference sequence). Trimming stripped 2 bases from V and 5 bases from J, with 7 bases between. The CDR3 is 13 amino acids. CDR3 in DNA: TGTGCCACCAGCAGATCAGTTGAAAACATTCAGTACTTC. Protein product: CATSRSVENIQYF.

This clone was seen only a few times. The gene calls are TRBV5-1 and TRBJ2-5, with unresolved D. CDR1 and CDR2 (germline): SGHRS, YFSETQ. The V end was cut by 0 bases, the J end by 0 bases, with 9 bases between. The CDR3 sequence is 15 residues long. CDR3 DNA: TGCGCCAGCAGCTTGGGGCACAACAACCAAGAGACCCAGTACTTC. This encodes CASSLGHNNQETQYF.

The V call is TRBV6-6, the J call TRBJ1-5; possible D gene TRBD1, 6 bases. V dropped 5 bases and J dropped 0 bases, with 11 bases sitting between them. CDR3 size: 15 residues. Germline CDR1 and CDR2: MNHNY and SVGAGI (reference sequence). CDR3: CASSPGQYSNQPQHF. CDR3 bases: TGTGCCAGCAGTCCCGGACAGTATAGCAATCAGCCCCAGCATTTT.

The rearrangement links TRBV2 to TRBJ2-7, with a weak D call TRBD2 (5 bases). CDR1 and CDR2 (germline): SNHLY, FYNNEI. V lost 2 bases and J lost 0, with 8 bases in between. The CDR3 has 14 residues. In DNA, the CDR3 is TGTGCCAGCAGTGAAACGGGGAGCTCCTACGAGCAGTACTTC. It is translated as CASSETGSSYEQYF.

The gene calls are TRBV2 and TRBJ2-2, with 7 bases matching TRBD1. With 5 bases clipped from V and 6 bases from J, the junction kept 3 bases outside the gene matches. The CDR3 runs 13 residues. The V gene's germline CDR1 is SNHLY and CDR2 FYNNEI. CDR3 sequence (DNA): TGTGCCAGCAGTTCCCAGGGGGCCGGGGAGCTGTTTTTT. Translating it yields CASSSQGAGELFF.

The chain carries TRBV4-3 and TRBJ1-2, with 8 bases fitting TRBD1. Germline V gene lookup returns CDR1 LGHNA and CDR2 YSLEER. The ends lost 1 base at V and 1 base at J; junction bases unmatched: 5. This CDR3 has 16 amino acids. In nucleotides, the CDR3 is TGCGCCAGCAGCCAAGGGACAGGGAGCCTTAACTATGGCTACACCTTC. This sequence encodes CASSQGTGSLNYGYTF.

This chain joins TRBV4-1 and TRBJ2-7, with a weak D call TRBD2 (5 bases). The CDR3 extends over 13 amino acids. The V and J ends lost 1 base and 9 bases respectively, with 13 bases between them. CDR1 is MGHRA, CDR2 YSYEKL, per germline. CDR3 sequence (DNA): TGCGCCAGCAGCCAAGGCATAAGCGGCGGGCAGTACTTC. Translating it yields CASSQGISGGQYF.

On this clone itself: The junction shows a germline mismatch at one end, possibly a read error. The chain joins TRBV5-1 to TRBJ2-7, with D perhaps TRBD2 (5 bases). Germline V lookup: CDR1 SGHRS, CDR2 YFSETQ. The CDR3 covers 14 residues. The CDR3: CASSLTSLTAERYF. CDR3 sequence (DNA): TGCGCCAGCAGCTTGACTAGTTTAACGGCCGAGCGGTACTTC.

V and J are TRBV7-6 and TRBJ1-1; D unresolved. Per the germline V gene, CDR1 is SGHVS and CDR2 is FNYEAQ. V lost 5 bases, J lost 1 base, and 8 bases lay in between. The CDR3 runs 13 residues. The CDR3 is CASSQTRNTEAFF. The CDR3 DNA reads as TGTGCCAGCAGCCAAACAAGGAACACTGAAGCTTTCTTT.

This clone has only a few counts. The chain uses TRBV27 and TRBJ1-2; perhaps TRBD1 as D (5 bases). There are 16 residues in the CDR3. V shed 0 bases and J shed 4 bases, with 15 bases lying between them. Germline CDR1 and CDR2: MNHEY and SMNVEV (reference sequence). The CDR3: CASSLSAGDSIYGYTF. In DNA, the CDR3 is TGTGCCAGCAGTTTATCCGCGGGGGACTCTATCTATGGCTACACCTTC.

The V call is TRBV11-1, the J call TRBJ2-5; D is uncertain. Germline assignment: CDR1 SGHAT and CDR2 FQDESV (reference sequence). The CDR3 sequence is 13 residues long. V lost 3 bases and J lost 3, with 8 bases in between. The CDR3 sequence is CASSLIEEETQYF. Written as DNA, the CDR3 is TGTGCCAGCAGCTTGATTGAGGAAGAGACCCAGTACTTC.

The rearrangement uses TRBV6-4 and TRBJ2-1, with 13 bases aligning to TRBD2. The CDR3 is made up of 14 amino acids. The V segment lost 4 bases and the J segment 6 bases; nucleotides outside the gene matches: 0. Germline CDR1 reads MRHNA; CDR2 reads SNTAGT. The CDR3 nucleotides read TGTGCCAGCAGTGGGACTAGCGGGAGCAATGAGCAGTTCTTC. Amino acids: CASSGTSGSNEQFF.

The chain couples TRBV18 to TRBJ2-3, with D perhaps matching TRBD2 (6 bases). Germline V gives CDR1 KGHSH, CDR2 LQKENI. V dropped 2 bases and J dropped 2 bases, with 17 bases sitting between them. CDR3 size: 17 residues. CDR3: CASSPVAGTLSTDTQYF. CDR3 in DNA: TGTGCCAGCTCACCAGTTGCGGGGACCCTTTCCACAGATACGCAGTATTTT.

The CDR3 DNA sequence: TGTGCCAGCAGCTTAACGACCGGGACTAGCGGGTCCCGGGAGTTCTTC. Translating gives CASSLTTGTSGSREFF. The gene calls are TRBV7-2 and TRBJ2-1, with 12 bases aligning to TRBD2. The V segment lost 2 bases and the J segment 14 bases; nucleotides outside the gene matches: 13. The CDR3 extends over 16 amino acids. Germline values: CDR1 SGHTA, CDR2 FQGNSA.

The rearrangement uses TRBV4-1 and TRBJ1-3, with 7 bases identical to TRBD1. Germline trimming cut 3 bases from V and 0 bases from J; bases unmatched to any gene: 8. The CDR3 covers 17 residues. Germline CDR1 is MGHRA and CDR2 is YSYEKL. CDR3 DNA sequence: TGCGCCAGCAGCCACCCCGCCGGGACAGTCTCTGGAAACACCATATATTTT. It encodes CASSHPAGTVSGNTIYF.

The chain links TRBV5-1 to TRBJ2-7; weak D call: TRBD2 (5 bases). Germline V gives CDR1 SGHRS, CDR2 YFSETQ. This CDR3 is 15 amino acids long. Trimming pared 5 bases from V and 0 bases from J, leaving 15 bases between. The CDR3 here is CASRGGSRTSYEQYF. As DNA, the CDR3 is TGCGCCAGCAGAGGAGGTTCCAGGACCTCCTACGAGCAGTACTTC.

A single count supports this clone. The J gene is TRBJ2-7, the V gene TRBV5-4; 7 bases fit TRBD2. Looked up from germline, CDR1 is SGHNT and CDR2 is YYREEE (reference sequence). J lost 6 bases, V lost 2 bases, and 2 bases had no gene match. The CDR3 runs 12 residues. Here the CDR3 DNA reads TGTGCCAGCAGCTTCGGACTAGGCGAGCAGTACTTC. It is translated as CASSFGLGEQYF.

This clone was recorded once. The V gene is TRBV4-3, the J gene TRBJ2-3, with a tentative D call TRBD2 (5 bases). CDR1 is LGHNA and CDR2 is YSLEER in the germline V gene. Trimming took off 0 bases at V and 1 base at J, with 11 bases between the two ends. The CDR3 length is 16 residues. In DNA, the CDR3 is TGCGCCAGCAGCCAAGATCAGGACTTCCGCACAGATACGCAGTATTTT. Its protein is CASSQDQDFRTDTQYF.

The V gene is TRBV4-1, the J gene TRBJ2-4, with 8 bases matching TRBD1. CDR3 length equals 18 residues. Trimming took 2 bases from V and 1 from J; bases not matched to a gene: 10. Germline V gene lookup returns CDR1 MGHRA and CDR2 YSYEKL. DNA for the CDR3: TGCGCCAGCAGCCAATTTCACCAGGGGGCTTACGCCAAAAACATTCAGTACTTC. It specifies CASSQFHQGAYAKNIQYF.

The chain is built from TRBV7-9 and TRBJ1-5; D unresolved. The CDR3 sequence is 14 residues long. The V and J ends lost 0 bases and 5 bases respectively, with 8 bases between them. Per the germline V gene, CDR1 is SEHNR and CDR2 is FQNEAQ (reference sequence). CDR3: CASSLAGGDQPQHF. In DNA form, the CDR3 reads TGTGCCAGCAGCTTAGCTGGCGGGGATCAGCCCCAGCATTTT.

This clone has a single count. V usage is TRBV6-5 and J usage is TRBJ2-1; TRBD1 aligns across 9 bases. This CDR3 comprises 15 residues. V was clipped by 4 bases and J by 2 bases; unmatched bases: 3. Germline V gene data show CDR1 as MNHEY and CDR2 as SVGAGI. The CDR3 DNA follows: TGTGCCAGCAGTTCGACAGGGGGACCCTACAATGAGCAGTTCTTC. Translating it yields CASSSTGGPYNEQFF.

V gene TRBV6-1 combines with J gene TRBJ2-2; maybe TRBD2 (6 bases). Per the germline V gene, CDR1 is MNHNS and CDR2 is SASEGT. V was trimmed by 7 bases and J by 3 bases, leaving 9 bases between them. CDR3 size: 13 residues. CDR3 in amino acids: CASTGGDTGELFF. CDR3 nucleotide sequence: TGTGCCAGCACCGGAGGGGACACCGGGGAGCTGTTTTTT.

With regard to this clone: Its ends do not fully match the called genes, so a read error is possible. The chain carries TRBV19 and TRBJ1-2; the match to TRBD1 covers 9 bases. The CDR3 loop spans 15 amino acids. Germline CDR1 is LNHDA and CDR2 is SQIVND (reference sequence). The DNA for the CDR3 is TGTGCCAGTAGTCTAGAAGGGACAGGGTTAAATGGCTACACCTTC. Amino acids: CASSLEGTGLNGYTF.

The chain carries TRBV4-1 and TRBJ2-7; D ambiguous. Germline V gene lookup returns CDR1 MGHRA and CDR2 YSYEKL. The germline V and J ends were trimmed by 2 bases and 11 bases, with 22 bases remaining between them. This CDR3 is 15 amino acids long. CDR3 residues: CASSQPTGDLLRKYF. CDR3 DNA: TGCGCCAGCAGCCAACCTACGGGTGATCTCCTACGTAAGTACTTC.

The rearrangement links TRBV13 to TRBJ2-1; 9 nucleotides align to TRBD1. Germline CDR1 reads PRHDT; CDR2 reads FYEKMQ (reference sequence). Trimming cost V 6 bases and J 5 bases; bases outside gene matches: 8. The CDR3 is made up of 15 amino acids. CDR3 nucleotides: TGTGCCAGCAGTTCAGGACAGGGGATCAACAATGAGCAGTTCTTC. Encoded protein: CASSSGQGINNEQFF.

This clone has a handful of counts. The chain is built from TRBV5-1 and TRBJ1-2; 7 bases map to TRBD1. The V and J ends lost 0 bases and 6 bases, in that order; junction bases with no gene match: 11. The CDR3 sequence is 16 residues long. Looked up from germline, CDR1 is SGHRS and CDR2 is YFSETQ. The CDR3 loop is CASSLAGQVGDDGYTF. The CDR3 region has the DNA TGCGCCAGCAGCTTGGCTGGACAGGTTGGGGATGATGGCTACACCTTC. Filled out from reference TRBV5-1 and TRBJ1-2, the complete variable domain reads KAGVTQTPRYLIKTRGQQVTLSCSPISGHRSVSWYQQTPGQGLQFLFEYFSETQRNKGNFPGRFSGRQFSNSRSEMNVSTLELGDSALYLCASSLAGQVGDDGYTFGSGTRLTVV.

V and J are TRBV29-1 and TRBJ1-5; TRBD1 matches at 8 bases. CDR3 length: 14 residues. After removal of 6 bases from V and 2 bases from J, the junction contained 6 bases not matched to a gene. Germline loops: CDR1 SQVTM, CDR2 ANQGSEA. In DNA, the CDR3 is TGCAGCGTGGCAACGACAGGGGGCAATCAGCCCCAGCATTTT. As protein: CSVATTGGNQPQHF.

The chain combines TRBV5-1 with TRBJ2-5; TRBD2 agrees at 8 bases. The CDR3 has 15 amino acids. CDR1 and CDR2 (germline): SGHRS, YFSETQ. Trimming at V came to 4 bases and at J to 2 bases, leaving 7 bases not matched to a gene. The CDR3 nucleotides read TGCGCCAGCAGCCCCGGGGGGGGTTCTCAAGAGACCCAGTACTTC. Its translation: CASSPGGGSQETQYF.

The rearrangement uses TRBV14 and TRBJ2-7, with D possibly TRBD1 on 6 matching bases. V was pared by 3 bases and J by 0 bases, with 15 bases between. The CDR3 totals 16 residues. Looked up from germline, CDR1 is SGHDN and CDR2 is FVKESK. The CDR3 is CASSHFRQGSSYEQYF. The CDR3 DNA reads as TGTGCCAGCAGCCACTTCCGCCAGGGGAGCTCCTACGAGCAGTACTTC.